The 15 T cell receptor beta chains below all came from one sample that was sequenced in a study of control samples from healthy donors and cancer patients. Sequencing used immunoSEQ multiplex PCR; TCRdb keeps in-frame clones, though not all of them. The repertoire consists of tens of thousands of clones, with around 87% occurring once and the leading ten covering roughly 20%. The specimen sequenced was blood. The source is a man over 45 in good health.

This clone is a singleton in its sample. This chain joins TRBV11-3 and TRBJ2-1, with D perhaps TRBD2 (6 bases). The CDR3 is made up of 15 amino acids. V lost 6 bases, J lost 7 bases, and 19 bases lay in between. Germline V CDR1 and CDR2: SGHNT, YENEEA. The CDR3 sequence: CASRPLAGSSNEQFF. As DNA, the CDR3 is TGTGCCAGCAGACCCCTTGCGGGGTCGTCTAATGAGCAGTTCTTC.

This chain connects TRBV2 to TRBJ2-1, with 14 bases that match TRBD2. Per germline, CDR1 SNHLY and CDR2 FYNNEI. Losses at the gene ends were 7 bases for V and 8 bases for J; bases not matched to a gene: 16. The CDR3 is 18 residues long. The CDR3 here is CASTSTSGRAVGEDEQFF. CDR3 sequence (DNA): TGTGCCAGCACTTCGACTAGCGGGAGGGCCGTCGGGGAGGATGAGCAGTTCTTC.

The J gene is TRBJ1-4, the V gene TRBV7-2; 8 bases align to TRBD1. The CDR3 runs to 15 residues. The germline CDR1 and CDR2 sequences are SGHTA and FQGNSA. Trimming cost V 5 bases and J 5 bases; bases outside gene matches: 7. The CDR3 sequence: CASSAQTGENEKLFF. CDR3 bases: TGTGCCAGCAGCGCTCAGACAGGGGAGAATGAAAAACTGTTTTTT.

The V and J genes are TRBV19 and TRBJ2-1, with 13 bases matching TRBD2. Germline loops: CDR1 LNHDA, CDR2 SQIVND (reference sequence). CDR3 size: 14 residues. V dropped 5 bases and J dropped 7; count of bases not matched to a gene: 2. CDR3 region: CASSGGLAGNEQFF. In DNA form, the CDR3 reads TGTGCCAGTAGTGGGGGACTAGCGGGGAATGAGCAGTTCTTC.

V and J are TRBV7-2 and TRBJ1-2, with 7 positions matching TRBD1. The CDR3 contains 14 residues. J was trimmed by 4 bases and V by 5 bases; bases with no gene match: 7. The germline gives CDR1 SGHTA, CDR2 FQGNSA. The DNA for the CDR3 is TGTGCCAGCAGCACCAATGACAGGGTCTATGGCTACACCTTC. This codes for CASSTNDRVYGYTF.

This clone was seen only a few times. The chain has TRBV19 and TRBJ2-7; D is ambiguous. The CDR3 is made up of 13 amino acids. Germline-derived CDR1 and CDR2 are LNHDA and SQIVND (reference sequence). The germline V and J ends were trimmed by 4 bases and 2 bases, with 9 bases remaining between them. DNA for the CDR3: TGTGCCAGTAGTAGAATAGGGCCCTACGAGCAGTACTTC. Translating gives CASSRIGPYEQYF.

V and J are TRBV9 and TRBJ1-2; D uncertain. CDR3 length: 13 amino acids. Germline V CDR1 and CDR2: SGDLS, YYNGEE. V was clipped by 2 bases and J by 3 bases, with 8 bases between them. The CDR3 DNA follows: TGTGCCAGCAGCGTTAGCAGCCACTATGGCTACACCTTC. It specifies CASSVSSHYGYTF.

V and J are TRBV30 and TRBJ1-6; D uncertain. The germline gives CDR1 GTSNPN, CDR2 SVGIG (reference sequence). The CDR3 covers 12 residues. Deletions cut 0 bases from V and 8 bases from J, with 5 bases between. CDR3 in DNA: TGTGCCTGGAGTGTTGATGATTCACCCCTCCACTTT. Translating gives CAWSVDDSPLHF.

The rearrangement links TRBV3-1 (or the pseudogene TRBV3-2) to TRBJ1-2; possible D gene TRBD1, 6 bases. V was cut by 1 base and J by 3 bases, with 12 bases left in between. CDR3 size: 15 residues. Germline V CDR1 and CDR2: LGHDT, YNNKEL (reference sequence). CDR3 protein: CASSQGWQGYYGYTF. The CDR3, as DNA: TGTGCCAGCAGCCAAGGGTGGCAGGGGTACTATGGCTACACCTTC.

The gene calls are TRBV4-3 and TRBJ2-7; possibly TRBD2 for D (6 bases). Trimming left V 0 bases short and J 2 bases short, with 11 bases between. Germline values: CDR1 LGHNA, CDR2 YSLEER. CDR3 length: 15 amino acids. The CDR3 loop is CASSQDRRGTYEQYF. In DNA, the CDR3 is TGCGCCAGCAGCCAAGATCGGAGGGGAACCTACGAGCAGTACTTC.

The chain's CDR3 is CATSLAGGPGELFF. DNA of the CDR3: TGTGCCACCAGTTTAGCGGGAGGGCCCGGGGAGCTGTTTTTT. The chain links TRBV24-1 to TRBJ2-2, with 11 positions matching TRBD2. Germline V CDR1 and CDR2: KGHDR, SFDVKD. The CDR3 contains 14 residues. The V segment lost 6 bases and the J segment 6 bases; nucleotides outside the gene matches: 2.

This clone was counted only a few times. The V and J genes are TRBV28 and TRBJ1-6; possibly TRBD1 for D (5 bases). V lost 6 bases and J lost 9, with 18 bases in between. CDR3 length equals 15 residues. Germline V lookup: CDR1 MDHEN, CDR2 SYDVKM. In DNA, the CDR3 is TGTGCCAGCAGCCTGGCGGGGGGGGAGTCTTCACCCCTCCACTTT. Translation: CASSLAGGESSPLHF. Combining the CDR3 with reference TRBV28 and TRBJ1-6 gives the whole variable domain DVKVTQSSRYLVKRTGEKVFLECVQDMDHENMFWYRQDPGLGLRLIYFSYDVKMKEKGDIPEGYSVSREKKERFSLILESASTNQTSMYLCASSLAGGESSPLHFGNGTRLTVT.

This chain uses TRBV21-1 with TRBJ2-7; the D segment call TRBD1 is taken from the table without a DNA check. TRBV21-1 is marked as a pseudogene. CDR3 length: 18 amino acids. This CDR3 reads CASSIGPQGARKLYEQYV. In nucleotides, the CDR3 is TGTGCCAGCAGCATAGGCCCACAGGGGGCGCGGAAACTCTACGAGCAGTACGTC.

The V gene is TRBV30, the J gene TRBJ1-2; 7 nucleotides line up with TRBD1. The CDR3 totals 13 residues. V was pared by 4 bases and J by 4 bases, with 6 bases of the junction left unmatched. Looked up from germline, CDR1 is GTSNPN and CDR2 is SVGIG (reference sequence). The CDR3, as DNA: TGTGCCTGGATACAGGGGCGTTTCTATGGCTACACCTTC. The encoded protein is CAWIQGRFYGYTF.

The chain carries TRBV25-1 and TRBJ2-3, with D unclear. CDR1 and CDR2 (germline): MGHDK, SYGVNS. V was clipped by 6 bases and J by 7 bases, with 11 bases between them. This CDR3 has 12 residues. The CDR3 nucleotides read TGTGCCAGCAGCGTTAGTGGGAATACGCAGTATTTT. Protein: CASSVSGNTQYF. Variable domain in full (rest from reference TRBV25-1 and TRBJ2-3): EADIYQTPRYLVIGTGKKITLECSQTMGHDKMYWYQQDPGMELHLIHYSYGVNSTEKGDLSSESTVSRIRTEHFPLTLESARPSHTSQYLCASSVSGNTQYFGPGTRLTVL.